Below are 4 T cell receptor beta chains sequenced from a single sample in a study of cytomegalovirus exposure and HLA in healthy donors. Clones were sequenced by immunoSEQ multiplex PCR, and TCRdb holds only the in-frame ones, with some missing. The profile covers hundreds of thousands of clones, with roughly 87% appearing a single time and around 12% taken by the ten largest. Source material: PBMCs. These receptors originate from a man aged 18-30 years in good health and CMV-seropositive.

The chain combines TRBV10-2 with TRBJ2-7; perhaps D is TRBD1 or TRBD2 (5 bases each). The germline V and J ends were trimmed by 6 bases and 6 bases, with 24 bases remaining between them. The germline V gene encodes CDR1 WSHSY and CDR2 SAAADI. This CDR3 spans 16 amino acids. The CDR3 DNA reads as TGCGCCAGCAGCCCACCGGGGACGACAATCAGCGGCGAGCAGTACTTC. Amino acid sequence: CASSPPGTTISGEQYF.

This sequence joins TRBV19 and TRBJ1-2, with D perhaps TRBD1 (6 bases). CDR1 is LNHDA, CDR2 SQIVND, per germline (reference sequence). V lost 4 bases and J 4 bases, leaving 13 bases between the germline ends. The CDR3 is 14 residues long. The CDR3 coding sequence is TGTGCCAGTAGTAACGAGCTCAGGGGCTATGGCTACACCTTC. Encoded protein: CASSNELRGYGYTF.

V is TRBV7-2 and J is TRBJ2-5; D not resolved. The CDR3 is 15 amino acids. Germline CDR1 SGHTA, CDR2 FQGNSA. V was cut by 5 bases and J by 1 base, with 14 bases left in between. CDR3 nucleotide sequence: TGTGCCAGCAGCGTCCCCTCGGCGGCCCAAGAGACCCAGTACTTC. Its protein product is CASSVPSAAQETQYF.

The CDR3 nucleotides read TGTGCCAGCACAACAGGATACGAGCAGTACTTC. This encodes CASTTGYEQYF. The chain is built from TRBV28 and TRBJ2-7; weak D call: TRBD1 (5 bases). V lost 7 bases and J lost 4, with 8 bases in between. The CDR3 is 11 amino acids. CDR1 and CDR2 (germline): MDHEN, SYDVKM.